Reported below is one T cell receptor (beta chain). No antigen is known for it. The sample is drawn from a study of shared clonotypes between healthy human individuals. Study findings and constraints: With few donors, the genetic and exposure-history diversity represented was limited. Sampling included only blood; tissue repertoires likely differ.

As defined, naive CD8 cells were CD45RO-negative and positively selected for CCR7, with terminally differentiated effector memory CD45RA+ cells excluded. Those who donated, Caucasian adults without exception, all lived in Nashville, Tennessee. The CDR3 runs to 16 residues. Germline assignment: CDR1 SEHNR and CDR2 FQNEAQ (reference sequence). V lost 4 bases, J lost 7 bases, and 13 bases stayed unmatched. DNA at about 210 ng, 25,000 to 35,000 T cell genomes, went into sorted-subset replicate PCRs. Produced via immunoSEQ multiplex PCR; TCRdb's table is partial and in-frame only. The sample carries about 1,900,000 clones, about 95% recorded once.

The genes are TRBV7-9 and TRBJ2-7, with 10 bases identical to TRBD1. Sequences were obtained from naive CD8+ T cells sorted from blood. The clonotype originates from a man aged 18-30 years in good health. CDR3 sequence: CASSWTGTGVLEEQYF. The CDR3 DNA is TGTGCCAGCAGCTGGACCGGGACAGGGGTCTTAGAAGAGCAGTACTTC. The complete variable domain, with remaining parts taken from reference TRBV7-9 and TRBJ2-7, reads DTGVSQNPRHKITKRGQNVTFRCDPISEHNRLYWYRQTLGQGPEFLTYFQNEAQLEKSRLLSDRFSAERPKGSFSTLEIQRTEQGDSAMYLCASSWTGTGVLEEQYFGPGTRLTVT.